This T cell receptor (beta chain) was obtained from a study of blood T cell repertoires in COVID-19. TCRdb's table, derived via immunoSEQ multiplex PCR, lists solely in-frame clones and lacks some. The data show hundreds of thousands of clones, with 80% seen just once and 3.5% to 4.5% held by the top ten. The specimen sequenced was PBMCs or T cells enriched from blood (not recorded which). The sequence was obtained from a man under 40 with acute COVID-19.

CDR3 protein: CASKESNYGYTF. CDR3 nucleotides: TGTGCCAGTAAAGAGAGTAACTATGGCTACACCTTC. This sequence joins TRBV19 and TRBJ1-2; D remains ambiguous. The CDR3 extends over 12 amino acids. Looked up from germline, CDR1 is LNHDA and CDR2 is SQIVND (reference sequence). Trimming removed 7 bases at V and 1 base at J, with 7 bases between.